This TCR beta chain was documented in a study of cytomegalovirus exposure and HLA in healthy donors. Findings and limits, study-wide: The study recorded around 160 TCR beta chains that were cytomegalovirus-associated. Reports indicated that the classifier achieved high specificity and sensitivity in diagnosing cytomegalovirus status.

Worth noting for this clone: Its antigen is not identified.

Sequenced by immunoSEQ multiplex PCR; TCRdb stores in-frame clones only, minus some. The table has some 240,000 clones, roughly 85% seen once. The sample comprised PBMCs. This clonotype was sampled from a woman aged 18 to 35 in good health and CMV-seronegative.

CDR3 bases: TGTGCCAGCAGTTTATCGTCAGATACGCAGTATTTT. This sequence encodes CASSLSSDTQYF. This chain links TRBV27 with TRBJ2-3; D is unresolved. The germline CDR1 and CDR2 sequences are MNHEY and SMNVEV (reference sequence). Trimming took off 0 bases at V and 4 bases at J, with 2 bases between the two ends. CDR3 size: 12 residues.